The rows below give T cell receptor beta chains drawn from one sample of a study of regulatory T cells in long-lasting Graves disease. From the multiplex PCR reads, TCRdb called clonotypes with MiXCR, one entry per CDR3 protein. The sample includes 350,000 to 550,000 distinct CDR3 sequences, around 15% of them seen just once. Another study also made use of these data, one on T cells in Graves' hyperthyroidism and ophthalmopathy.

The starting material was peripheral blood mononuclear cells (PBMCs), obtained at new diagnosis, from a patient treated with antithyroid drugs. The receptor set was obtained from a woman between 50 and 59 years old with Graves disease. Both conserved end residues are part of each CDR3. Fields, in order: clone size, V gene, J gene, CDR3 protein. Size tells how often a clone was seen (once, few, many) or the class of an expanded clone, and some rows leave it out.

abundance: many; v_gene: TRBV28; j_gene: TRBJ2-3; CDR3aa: CASSTTQSVSTDTQYF
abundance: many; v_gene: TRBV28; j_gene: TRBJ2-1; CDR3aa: CASSPLPGNEQFF
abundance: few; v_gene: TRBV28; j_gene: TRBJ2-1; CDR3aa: CASSLWIQGNEQFF
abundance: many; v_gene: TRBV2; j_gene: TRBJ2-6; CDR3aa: CASTFSGANVLTF
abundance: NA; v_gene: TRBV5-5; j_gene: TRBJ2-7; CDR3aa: CASSLGPAGESHEQYF
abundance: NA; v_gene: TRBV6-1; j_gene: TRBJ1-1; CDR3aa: CASYRALNTEAFF
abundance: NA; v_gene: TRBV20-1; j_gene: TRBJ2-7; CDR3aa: CSAQKSGTEYEQYF
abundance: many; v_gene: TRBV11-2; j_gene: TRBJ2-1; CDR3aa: CASSRGAVLSSYNEQFF
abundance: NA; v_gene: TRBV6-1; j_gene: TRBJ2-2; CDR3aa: CATLHGVNPGELFF
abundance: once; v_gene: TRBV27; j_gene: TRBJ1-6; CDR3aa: CASSLIGSSPLHF
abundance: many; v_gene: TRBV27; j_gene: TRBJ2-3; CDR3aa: CASSSNGRLVPDTQYF
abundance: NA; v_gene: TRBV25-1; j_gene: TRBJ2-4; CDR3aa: CASSGTRQGGSVEWRYF
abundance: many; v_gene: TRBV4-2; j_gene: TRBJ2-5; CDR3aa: CASSQGLGQETQYF
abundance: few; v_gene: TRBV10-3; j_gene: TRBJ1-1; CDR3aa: CAIRTGGDTEAFF
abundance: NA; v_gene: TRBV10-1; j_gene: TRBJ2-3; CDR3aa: CASSAGEGGGTDTQYF
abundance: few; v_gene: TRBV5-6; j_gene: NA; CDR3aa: CASSLRPGNRPRGETQYF
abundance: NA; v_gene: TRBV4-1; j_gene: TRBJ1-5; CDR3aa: CASSQDHRAGNQPQHF
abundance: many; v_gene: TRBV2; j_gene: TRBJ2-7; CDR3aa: CASWGQESSYEQYF
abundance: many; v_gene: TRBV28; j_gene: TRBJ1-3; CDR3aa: CASSFSDRGSTSGNTIYF
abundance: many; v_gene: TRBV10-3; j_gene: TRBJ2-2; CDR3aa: CAIGGDVNTGELFF
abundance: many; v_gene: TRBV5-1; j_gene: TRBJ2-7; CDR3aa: CASRPGLAGGYEQYF
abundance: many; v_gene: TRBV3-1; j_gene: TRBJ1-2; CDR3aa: CASSPLQGAEGYTF
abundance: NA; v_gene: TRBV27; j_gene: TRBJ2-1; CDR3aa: CASRRESPSTMIEQFF
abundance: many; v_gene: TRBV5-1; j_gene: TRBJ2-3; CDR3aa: CASSFLGGSMTDTQYF
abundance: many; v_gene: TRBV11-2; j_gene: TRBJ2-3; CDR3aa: CASSLEWDTQYF
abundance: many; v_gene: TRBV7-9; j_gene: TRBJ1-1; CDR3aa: CASTYTNTEAFF
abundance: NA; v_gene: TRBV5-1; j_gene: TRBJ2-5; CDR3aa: CASSLRDSGETQYF
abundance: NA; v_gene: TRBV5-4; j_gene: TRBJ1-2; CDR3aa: CASSVGTARSLNYGYTF
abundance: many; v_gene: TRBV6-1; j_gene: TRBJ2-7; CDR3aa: CATQNPGLNYEQYF
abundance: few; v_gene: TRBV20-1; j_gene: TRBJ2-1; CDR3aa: CSATEDSPERQFF
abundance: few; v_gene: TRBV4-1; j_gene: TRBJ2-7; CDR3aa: CASSQVGGGRAIFDEQYF
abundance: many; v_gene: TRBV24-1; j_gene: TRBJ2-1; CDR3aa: CATSESTSGRRNEQFF
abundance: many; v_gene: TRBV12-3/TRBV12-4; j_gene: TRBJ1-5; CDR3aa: CASTTEGGAGQPQHF
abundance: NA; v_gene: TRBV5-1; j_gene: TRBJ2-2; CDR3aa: CASNFGTGELFF
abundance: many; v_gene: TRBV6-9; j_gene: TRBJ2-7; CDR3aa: CASSSGQMQQYF
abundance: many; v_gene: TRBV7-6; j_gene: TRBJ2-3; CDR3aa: CASSLDGDDTQYF
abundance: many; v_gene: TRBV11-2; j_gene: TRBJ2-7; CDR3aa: CASRSLRTSGRAFNEQYF
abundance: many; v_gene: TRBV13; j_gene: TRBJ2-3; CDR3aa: CASSLPGNTQYF
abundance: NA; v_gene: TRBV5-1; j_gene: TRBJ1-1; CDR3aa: CASSLAVGVDMNTEAFF
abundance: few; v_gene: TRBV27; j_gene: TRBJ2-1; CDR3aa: CASSELGLVSSYNEQFF
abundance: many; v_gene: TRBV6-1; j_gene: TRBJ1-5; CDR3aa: CASYSLGRGIYQPQHF
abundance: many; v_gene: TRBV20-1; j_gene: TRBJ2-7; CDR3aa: CSARTSGASYEQYF
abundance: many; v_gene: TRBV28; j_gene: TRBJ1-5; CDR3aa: CASFNDVLGGNQPQHF
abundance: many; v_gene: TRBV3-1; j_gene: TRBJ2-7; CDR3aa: CASSQVGGFEQYF
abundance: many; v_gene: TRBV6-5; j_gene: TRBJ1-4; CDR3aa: CASSYSEGVRMGKLFF
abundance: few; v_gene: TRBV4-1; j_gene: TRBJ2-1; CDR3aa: CASSQTGIPSYNEQFF
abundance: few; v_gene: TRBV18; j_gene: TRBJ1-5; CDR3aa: CASSPLYPRDRSNQPQHF
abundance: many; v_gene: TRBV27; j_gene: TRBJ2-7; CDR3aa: CASSLAGGVHEQYF
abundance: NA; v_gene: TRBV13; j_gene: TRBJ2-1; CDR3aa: CASSLLGLAAPSSYNEQFF
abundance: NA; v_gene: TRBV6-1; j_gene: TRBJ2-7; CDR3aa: CASSPRDRVLEQYF
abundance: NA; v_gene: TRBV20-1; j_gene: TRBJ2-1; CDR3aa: CSASLGLAGTVYNEQFF
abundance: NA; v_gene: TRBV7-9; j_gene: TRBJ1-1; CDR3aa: CASSLFTVMNTEAFF